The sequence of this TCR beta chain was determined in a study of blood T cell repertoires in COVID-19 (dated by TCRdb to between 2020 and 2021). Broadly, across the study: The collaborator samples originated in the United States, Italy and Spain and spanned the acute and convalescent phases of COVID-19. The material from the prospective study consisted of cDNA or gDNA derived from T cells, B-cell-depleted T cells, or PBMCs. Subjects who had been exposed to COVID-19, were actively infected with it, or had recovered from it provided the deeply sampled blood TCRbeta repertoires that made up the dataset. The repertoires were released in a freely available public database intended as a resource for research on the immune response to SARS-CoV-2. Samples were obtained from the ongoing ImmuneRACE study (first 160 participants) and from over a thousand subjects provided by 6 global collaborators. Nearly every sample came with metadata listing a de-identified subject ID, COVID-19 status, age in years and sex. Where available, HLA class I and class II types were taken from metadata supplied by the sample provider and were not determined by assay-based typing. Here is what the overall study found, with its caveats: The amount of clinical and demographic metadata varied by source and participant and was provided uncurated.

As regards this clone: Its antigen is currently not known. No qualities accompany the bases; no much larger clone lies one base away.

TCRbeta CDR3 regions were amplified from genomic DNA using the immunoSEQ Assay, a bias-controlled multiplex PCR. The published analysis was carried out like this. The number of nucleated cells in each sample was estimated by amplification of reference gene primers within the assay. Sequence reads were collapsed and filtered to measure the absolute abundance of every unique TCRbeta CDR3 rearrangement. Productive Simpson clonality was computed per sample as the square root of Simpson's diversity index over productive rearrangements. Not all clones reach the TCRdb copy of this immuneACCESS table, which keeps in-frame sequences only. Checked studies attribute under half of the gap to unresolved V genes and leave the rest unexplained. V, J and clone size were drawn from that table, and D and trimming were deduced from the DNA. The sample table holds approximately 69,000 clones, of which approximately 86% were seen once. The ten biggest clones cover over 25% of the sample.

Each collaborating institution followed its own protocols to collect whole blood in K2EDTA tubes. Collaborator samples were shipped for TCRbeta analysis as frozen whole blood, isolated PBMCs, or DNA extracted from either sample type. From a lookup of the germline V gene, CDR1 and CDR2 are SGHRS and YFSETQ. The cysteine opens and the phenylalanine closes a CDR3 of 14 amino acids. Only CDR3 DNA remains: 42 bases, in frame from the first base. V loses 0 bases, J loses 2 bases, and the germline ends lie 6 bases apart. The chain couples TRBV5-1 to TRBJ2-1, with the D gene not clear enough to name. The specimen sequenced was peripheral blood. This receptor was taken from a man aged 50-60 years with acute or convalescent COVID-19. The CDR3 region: CASSLALTYNEQFF. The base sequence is TGCGCCAGCAGCTTGGCTTTAACCTACAATGAGCAGTTCTTC.